This passage covers 23 T cell receptor beta chains from one sample sequenced in a study of T cell responses to AZD1222 COVID-19 vaccine (dated by TCRdb to the early 2020s). The sample's time point label is to be understood as: about 28 days (+/-7) after the second vaccine dose. The protocol used for the library was the immunoSEQ multiplex PCR assay. Sourced from immuneACCESS, this table was stored by TCRdb with only in-frame sequences that have V and J called. A share of the clones is absent; for the studies checked, an unresolved V gene accounts for under half, and the remainder has no known explanation. The sample data list more than 85,000 clones, and 89% of these were observed just once. Of the sample, approximately 45% is held by the ten largest clones. The sample here was peripheral blood, taken 28 days after the second AZD1222 dose. All receptors come from an adult who received the AZD1222 COVID-19 vaccine.

V is TRBV7-2 and J is TRBJ2-2, with 8 nucleotides matching TRBD1. This CDR3 is built from 15 residues. V was pared by 8 bases and J by 2 bases, with 7 bases of the junction left unmatched. Germline loops: CDR1 SGHTA, CDR2 FQGNSA. The CDR3 loop reads CASRKGQGNTGELFF. In nucleotides, the CDR3 is TGTGCCAGCCGGAAAGGACAGGGCAACACCGGGGAGCTGTTTTTT.

CDR3 coding DNA: TGCGCCAGCAGCTTGGGGGCGACAGGGGGGTTCAATGAGCAGTTCTTC. Its protein product is CASSLGATGGFNEQFF. The chain links TRBV5-1 to TRBJ2-1; 9 bases align to TRBD1. V gave up 0 bases and J gave up 6 bases; unmatched junction bases: 7. Per germline, CDR1 SGHRS and CDR2 YFSETQ. The CDR3 covers 16 residues.

This clone was counted a few times. The chain joins TRBV19 to TRBJ1-3, with TRBD1 matching 9 bases. Trimming took 7 bases from V and 0 from J; bases not matched to a gene: 7. The CDR3 runs to 16 residues. Germline V gene data show CDR1 as LNHDA and CDR2 as SQIVND (reference sequence). CDR3 sequence reads: CASKGQGSFSGNTIYF. The DNA of the CDR3 is TGTGCCAGTAAGGGACAGGGCTCGTTCTCTGGAAACACCATATATTTT. Complete variable domain (other parts from reference TRBV19 and TRBJ1-3): DGGITQSPKYLFRKEGQNVTLSCEQNLNHDAMYWYRQDPGQGLRLIYYSQIVNDFQKGDIAEGYSVSREKKESFPLTVTSAQKNPTAFYLCASKGQGSFSGNTIYFGEGSWLTVV.

This clone was picked up a small number of times. An end of the junction differs from the germline gene, which may be a read error. The chain is built from TRBV15 and TRBJ1-3; D gene uncertain. Germline values: CDR1 LNHNV, CDR2 YYDKDF (reference sequence). This CDR3 is 13 amino acids long. CDR3 coding DNA: TGTGCCACCAGCAGAGCTGTATCAGATCCCCCTGCTTTT. It is translated as CATSRAVSDPPAF.

The chain couples TRBV10-3 to TRBJ2-7; 7 bases are shared with TRBD1. J was trimmed by 1 base and V by 6 bases; bases with no gene match: 0. Germline lookup yields CDR1 ENHRY and CDR2 SYGVKD. This CDR3 has 12 amino acids. The CDR3 here is CAIRDRSYEQYF. CDR3 nucleotides: TGTGCCATCAGGGACAGGTCCTACGAGCAGTACTTC.

The CDR3 is CAIGQGRETQYF. CDR3 nucleotides: TGTGCCATCGGACAGGGTCGGGAGACCCAGTACTTC. The V call is TRBV10-3, the J call TRBJ2-5; 8 bases fit TRBD1. Per the germline V gene, CDR1 is ENHRY and CDR2 is SYGVKD. CDR3 length equals 12 residues. V was clipped by 8 bases and J by 5 bases; unmatched bases: 4.

The chain links TRBV7-2 to TRBJ2-1, with unresolved D. The V end was cut by 4 bases, the J end by 8 bases, with 12 bases between. This CDR3 comprises 13 residues. Looked up from germline, CDR1 is SGHTA and CDR2 is FQGNSA. The CDR3 DNA reads as TGTGCCAGCAGCTCTGGACCCCGGGATGAGCAGTTCTTC. Amino acids: CASSSGPRDEQFF.

The chain carries TRBV6-2 or TRBV6-3 and TRBJ2-3; 7 bases agree with TRBD2. J gave up 6 bases and V 4 bases, and 13 bases lay outside the gene matches. Germline CDR1 reads MNHEY; CDR2 reads SVGEGT. The CDR3 totals 16 residues. The CDR3 here is CASSSFKGGASDTQYF. CDR3 DNA sequence: TGTGCCAGCAGTTCCTTCAAGGGAGGGGCAAGTGATACGCAGTATTTT.

This clone was observed a few times. The J gene is TRBJ1-6, the V gene TRBV7-8, with 7 bases identical to TRBD1. V trimming: 5 bases; J trimming: 15 bases; junction bases outside the gene matches: 10. This CDR3 region has 13 residues. CDR1 and CDR2 from the germline V gene are SGHVS and FQNEAQ. The CDR3 sequence is CASSEDLTGLLHF. In DNA, the CDR3 is TGTGCCAGCAGCGAAGATCTGACAGGGCTCCTCCACTTT.

The V and J genes are TRBV10-3 and TRBJ2-5; D is ambiguous. Germline assignment: CDR1 ENHRY and CDR2 SYGVKD. The CDR3 runs to 15 residues. V shed 0 bases and J shed 5 bases, with 13 bases lying between them. The CDR3 bases are TGTGCCATCAGTGAGTCGGGCGACCCTAGGGAGACCCAGTACTTC. Translation: CAISESGDPRETQYF.

The chain combines TRBV28 with TRBJ1-2, with TRBD1 matching over 7 bases. V was pared by 6 bases and J by 4 bases, with 11 bases of the junction left unmatched. This CDR3 contains 15 residues. The germline V gene has CDR1 MDHEN and CDR2 SYDVKM. CDR3 sequence: CASSLPQGFGYGYTF. CDR3 coding DNA: TGTGCCAGCAGCCTTCCACAGGGGTTCGGCTATGGCTACACCTTC.

The CDR3 nucleotides read TGTGCCAGCAGCTTAAGCCCAGGACAGGGAGGACATGGCTACACCTTC. This sequence encodes CASSLSPGQGGHGYTF. This chain connects TRBV7-2 to TRBJ1-2; 8 bases fit TRBD1. This CDR3 has 16 residues. The V and J ends lost 2 bases and 6 bases, in that order; junction bases with no gene match: 11. CDR1 and CDR2 from the germline V gene are SGHTA and FQGNSA. Full variable domain (missing parts from reference TRBV7-2 and TRBJ1-2): GAGVSQSPSNKVTEKGKDVELRCDPISGHTALYWYRQSLGQGLEFLIYFQGNSAPDKSGLPSDRFSAERTGGSVSTLTIQRTQQEDSAVYLCASSLSPGQGGHGYTFGSGTRLTVV.

The chain employs TRBV5-6 and TRBJ2-3; D is uncertain. Per germline, CDR1 SGHDT and CDR2 YYEEEE. The CDR3 has 9 residues. Trimming removed 4 bases from V and 14 bases from J, with 8 bases in between. The CDR3 nucleotides read TGTGCCAGCAGCCCCTCTGGGTATTTT. Amino acid sequence: CASSPSGYF. The whole variable domain, remainder taken from reference TRBV5-6 and TRBJ2-3, is DAGVTQSPTHLIKTRGQQVTLRCSPKSGHDTVSWYQQALGQGPQFIFQYYEEEERQRGNFPDRFSGHQFPNYSSELNVNALLLGDSALYLCASSPSGYFGPGTRLTVL.

The chain links TRBV5-1 to TRBJ2-5, with TRBD2 identical over 10 bases. Trimming took 3 bases from V and 4 from J; bases not matched to a gene: 6. Germline-derived CDR1 and CDR2 are SGHRS and YFSETQ. The CDR3 is made up of 15 amino acids. The CDR3 bases are TGCGCCAGCAGCTCAATAGCGGGAGGCCGAGAGACCCAGTACTTC. Translated: CASSSIAGGRETQYF.

This clone came up once. This chain connects TRBV21-1 to TRBJ2-7; TRBD1 reflects the table's D call only, with no check against the DNA. TRBV21-1 is given as a pseudogene. The CDR3 has 16 residues. This CDR3 is CASSKGDKQVPYEQYF. DNA of the CDR3: TGTGCCAGCAGCAAAGGCGATAAACAGGTCCCCTACGAGCAGTACTTC.

This chain uses TRBV6-2 or TRBV6-3 with TRBJ2-1, with 13 nucleotides matching TRBD2. CDR1 and CDR2 from the germline V gene are MNHEY and SVGEGT. The length of the CDR3 is 18 residues. J gave up 7 bases and V 0 bases, and 9 bases lay outside the gene matches. CDR3 nucleotide sequence: TGTGCCAGCAGTTACTCGAGTACTAGCGGGAGGGTTCGGAATGAGCAGTTCTTC. Translated, it gives CASSYSSTSGRVRNEQFF.

The CDR3 region is CAWTLTRSTDTQYF. As DNA, the CDR3 is TGTGCCTGGACCTTGACAAGGTCCACAGATACGCAGTATTTT. The chain has TRBV30 and TRBJ2-3; D not resolved. The ends were cut back, 4 bases at V and 2 bases at J, with 13 bases in the middle. CDR1 is GTSNPN, CDR2 SVGIG, per germline (reference sequence). The CDR3 runs to 14 residues.

The chain couples TRBV5-1 to TRBJ1-2; 10 nucleotides match TRBD1. The germline V gene has CDR1 SGHRS and CDR2 YFSETQ. V shed 4 bases, J shed 7 bases, and the junction held 4 bases outside the gene matches. The CDR3 runs 13 residues. CDR3 in amino acids: CASSPGQGFGYTF. Here the CDR3 DNA reads TGCGCCAGCAGCCCGGGACAGGGGTTTGGCTACACCTTC.

The gene calls are TRBV7-8 and TRBJ1-5; 11 bases align to TRBD1. The V gene's germline CDR1 is SGHVS and CDR2 FQNEAQ. Unmatched junction bases numbered 10, after V lost 3 bases and J lost 0 bases. This CDR3 region has 19 residues. Written as DNA, the CDR3 is TGTGCCAGCAGCTTTTTCGAGGGACAGGGGGGATATAGCAATCAGCCCCAGCATTTT. Translation: CASSFFEGQGGYSNQPQHF. Looking up the rest from reference TRBV7-8 and TRBJ1-5 gives the full variable domain: GAGVSQSPRYKVAKRGQDVALRCDPISGHVSLFWYQQALGQGPEFLTYFQNEAQLDKSGLPSDRFFAERPEGSVSTLKIQRTQQEDSAVYLCASSFFEGQGGYSNQPQHFGDGTRLSIL.

The J gene is TRBJ1-5, the V gene TRBV5-6, with D hard to call. V dropped 1 base and J dropped 0 bases, with 8 bases sitting between them. The CDR3 spans 15 residues. Per germline, CDR1 SGHDT and CDR2 YYEEEE. The CDR3 DNA reads as TGTGCCAGCAGCTTGAGGACGCATAGCAATCAGCCCCAGCATTTT. Translated: CASSLRTHSNQPQHF. The whole variable domain, filled in from reference TRBV5-6 and TRBJ1-5, reads DAGVTQSPTHLIKTRGQQVTLRCSPKSGHDTVSWYQQALGQGPQFIFQYYEEEERQRGNFPDRFSGHQFPNYSSELNVNALLLGDSALYLCASSLRTHSNQPQHFGDGTRLSIL.

This clone was seen a few times. V usage is TRBV7-9 and J usage is TRBJ2-1; 10 bases match TRBD2. CDR1 and CDR2 from the germline V gene are SEHNR and FQNEAQ (reference sequence). J was trimmed by 7 bases and V by 5 bases; bases with no gene match: 2. CDR3 length: 13 residues. The CDR3, as DNA: TGTGCCAGCAGCACACTAGCGGGGAATGAGCAGTTCTTC. Its translation is CASSTLAGNEQFF. The full variable domain, with the rest looked up from reference TRBV7-9 and TRBJ2-1, is DTGVSQNPRHKITKRGQNVTFRCDPISEHNRLYWYRQTLGQGPEFLTYFQNEAQLEKSRLLSDRFSAERPKGSFSTLEIQRTEQGDSAMYLCASSTLAGNEQFFGPGTRLTVL.

V and J are TRBV27 and TRBJ2-7; D is unresolved. Trimming left V 3 bases short and J 3 bases short, with 12 bases between. This CDR3 spans 14 amino acids. CDR1 and CDR2 from the germline V gene are MNHEY and SMNVEV (reference sequence). CDR3 DNA: TGTGCCAGCAGTTTCCTTATAAACCGCTACGAGCAGTACTTC. Its protein product is CASSFLINRYEQYF.

V is TRBV14 and J is TRBJ1-1, with D unresolved. The CDR3 sequence is 15 residues long. The germline V gene encodes CDR1 SGHDN and CDR2 FVKESK. The V and J ends lost 3 bases and 7 bases respectively, with 18 bases between them. CDR3 loop: CASSQQSGGYFEAFF. CDR3 nucleotide sequence: TGTGCCAGCAGCCAGCAAAGCGGCGGGTATTTTGAAGCTTTCTTT.